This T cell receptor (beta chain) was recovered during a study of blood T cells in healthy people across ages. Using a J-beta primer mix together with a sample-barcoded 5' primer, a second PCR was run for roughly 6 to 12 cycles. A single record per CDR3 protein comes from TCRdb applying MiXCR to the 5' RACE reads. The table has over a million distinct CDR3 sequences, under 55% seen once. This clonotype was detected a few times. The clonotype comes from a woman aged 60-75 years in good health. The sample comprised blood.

In DNA, the CDR3 is TGCGCCAGCAGCCAAGATCAAGAGAGTCAGCCCCAGCATTTT. As protein: CASSQDQESQPQHF. This chain links TRBV4-1 with TRBJ1-5, with unresolved D. The germline V gene has CDR1 MGHRA and CDR2 YSYEKL. Between the trimmed V and J ends, which lost 0 bases and 6 bases, there was a span of 9 bases. The CDR3 is 14 residues long.